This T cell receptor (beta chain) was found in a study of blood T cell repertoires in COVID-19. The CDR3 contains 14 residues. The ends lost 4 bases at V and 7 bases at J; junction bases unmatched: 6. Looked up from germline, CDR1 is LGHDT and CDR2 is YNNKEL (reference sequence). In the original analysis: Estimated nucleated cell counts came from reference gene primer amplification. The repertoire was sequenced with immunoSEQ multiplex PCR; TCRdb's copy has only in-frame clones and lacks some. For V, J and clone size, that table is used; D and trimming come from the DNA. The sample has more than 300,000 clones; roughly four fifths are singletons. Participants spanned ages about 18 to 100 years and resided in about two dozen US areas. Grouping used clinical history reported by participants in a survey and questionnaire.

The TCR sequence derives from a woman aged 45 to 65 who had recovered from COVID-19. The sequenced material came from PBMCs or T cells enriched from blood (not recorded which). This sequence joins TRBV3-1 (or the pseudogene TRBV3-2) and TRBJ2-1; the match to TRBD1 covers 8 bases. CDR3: CASSPAQGANEQFF. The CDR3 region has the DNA TGTGCCAGCAGCCCGGCCCAGGGGGCGAATGAGCAGTTCTTC.